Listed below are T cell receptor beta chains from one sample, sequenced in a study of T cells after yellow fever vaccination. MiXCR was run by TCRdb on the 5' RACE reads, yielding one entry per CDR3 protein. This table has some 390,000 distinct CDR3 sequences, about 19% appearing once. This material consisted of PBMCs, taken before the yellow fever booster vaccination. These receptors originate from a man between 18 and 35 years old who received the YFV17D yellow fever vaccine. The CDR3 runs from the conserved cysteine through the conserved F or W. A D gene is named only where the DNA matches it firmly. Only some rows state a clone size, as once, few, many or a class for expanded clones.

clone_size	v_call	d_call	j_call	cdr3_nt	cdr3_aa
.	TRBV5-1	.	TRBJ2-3	TGCGCCAGCAGCAGCGGGACAGCTTCAGATACGCAGTATTTT	CASSSGTASDTQYF
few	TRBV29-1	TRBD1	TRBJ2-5	TGCAGCCTCAGGACAGGATCCGAAGAGACCCAGTACTTC	CSLRTGSEETQYF
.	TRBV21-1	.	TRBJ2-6	TGTGCCAGCAGCACACGACTGGACAGGAGCTCTGGGGCCAACGTCCTGACTTTC	CASSTRLDRSSGANVLTF
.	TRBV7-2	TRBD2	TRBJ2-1	TGTGCCAGCAGCTTAGTCTTGGGTAGCGGGGGGATTTACAATGAGCAGTTCTTC	CASSLVLGSGGIYNEQFF
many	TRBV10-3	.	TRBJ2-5	TGTGCCATCAGTGCCCAGTCCCCCCAAGAGACCCAGTACTTC	CAISAQSPQETQYF
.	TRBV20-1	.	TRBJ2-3	TGCAGTGCTAGGTTAGGGATAGGCACAGATACGCAGTATTTT	CSARLGIGTDTQYF
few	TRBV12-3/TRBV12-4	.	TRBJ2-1	TGTGCCAGCAGGCCACCACCGATCGGGAGCAATGAGCAGTTCTTC	CASRPPPIGSNEQFF
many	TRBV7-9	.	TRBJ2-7	TGTGCCAGCAGTCGACAGGTTTCCTACGAGCAGTACTTC	CASSRQVSYEQYF
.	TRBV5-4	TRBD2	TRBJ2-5	TGTGCCAGCAGCTCCCCCGGACTAGCGGGGTTTGGAGAGACCCAGTACTTC	CASSSPGLAGFGETQYF
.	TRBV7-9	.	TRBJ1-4	TGTGCCAGCAGCCCTACGCACCCAGGTGCAACTAATGAAAAACTGTTTTTT	CASSPTHPGATNEKLFF
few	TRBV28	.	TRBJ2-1	TGTGCCAGCAGTTCACCCCCTGGTGAGCAGTTCTTC	CASSSPPGEQFF
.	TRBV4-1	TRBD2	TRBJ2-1	TGCGCCAGCAGCCAAAGGGGACTAGCGGTCTACAATGAGCAGTTCTTC	CASSQRGLAVYNEQFF
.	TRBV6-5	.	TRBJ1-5	TGTGCCAGCAGTTACTCCGGCAACATCCGTCAGCCCCAGCATTTT	CASSYSGNIRQPQHF
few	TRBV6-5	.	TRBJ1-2	TGTGCCAGCAGTTACTCGAATACACACTATGGCTACACCTTC	CASSYSNTHYGYTF
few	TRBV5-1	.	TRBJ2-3	TGCGCCAGCAGCTCGAGACCGGACAGACCGATACGAGATACGCAGTATTTT	CASSSRPDRPIRDTQYF
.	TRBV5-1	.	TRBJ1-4	TGCGCCAGCAGCCTGCTACAGGGTTCTAATGAAAAACTGTTTTTT	CASSLLQGSNEKLFF
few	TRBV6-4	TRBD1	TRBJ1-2	TGTGCCACTTGGACAGGGGGCCATGGCTACACCTTC	CATWTGGHGYTF
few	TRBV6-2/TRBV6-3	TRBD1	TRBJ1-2	TGTGCCAGCAGTTATGGGACAGGGGGACTGGAAGGCTACACCTTC	CASSYGTGGLEGYTF
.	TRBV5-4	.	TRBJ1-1	TGTGCCAGCAGCGGCGCCGGGACGTTGAACACTGAAGCTTTCTTT	CASSGAGTLNTEAFF
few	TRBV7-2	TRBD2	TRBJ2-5	TGTGCCAGCACGGCGGGGGGCGGGGGGCAAGAGACCCAGTACTTC	CASTAGGGGQETQYF
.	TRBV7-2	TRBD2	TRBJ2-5	TGTGCCAGCAGACCGACTAGCGGGAGCGAGACCCAGTACTTC	CASRPTSGSETQYF
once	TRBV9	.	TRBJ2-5	TGTGCCAGCAGCGCCGGCCCCGCGGTTGGGACCCAGTACTTC	CASSAGPAVGTQYF
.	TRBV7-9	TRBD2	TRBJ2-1	TGTGCCAGCAGCGATGAGCGGGGCGGGTCCTACAATGAGCAGTTCTTC	CASSDERGGSYNEQFF
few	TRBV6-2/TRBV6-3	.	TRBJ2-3	TGTGCCAGCACCTACGAATACGCAGATACGCAGTATTTT	CASTYEYADTQYF
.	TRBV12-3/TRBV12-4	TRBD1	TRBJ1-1	TGTGCCAGCAGTTCTCGGACAGGAGGTGACACTGAAGCTTTCTTT	CASSSRTGGDTEAFF
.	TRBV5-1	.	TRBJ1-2	TGCGCCAGCAGCTTGGCTCCAGGGACCATGAACTATGGCTACACCTTC	CASSLAPGTMNYGYTF
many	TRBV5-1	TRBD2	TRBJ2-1	TGCGCCAGCAGCGCTCGGACTAGCGGGGTAAATGAGCAGTTCTTC	CASSARTSGVNEQFF
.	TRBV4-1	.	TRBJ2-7	TGCGCCAGCAGCCAAGCCGTAGGAGGTTACGAGCAGTACTTC	CASSQAVGGYEQYF
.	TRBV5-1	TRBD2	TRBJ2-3	TGCGCCAGCAGCTTGGAAATAGCGGGGTCAGATACGCAGTATTTT	CASSLEIAGSDTQYF
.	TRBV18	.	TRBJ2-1	TGTGCCAGCTCACTCACGGACGGTCTCGATGAGCAGTTCTTC	CASSLTDGLDEQFF
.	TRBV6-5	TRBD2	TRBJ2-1	TGTGCCAGCAGTTCCACGGGACTAGCGGGGGGGCAGGGCAATGAGCAGTTCTTC	CASSSTGLAGGQGNEQFF
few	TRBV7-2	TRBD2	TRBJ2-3	TGTGCCAGCAGCCACGGACTAGCGACGTTATACACAGATACGCAGTATTTT	CASSHGLATLYTDTQYF
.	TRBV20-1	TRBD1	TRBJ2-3	TGCAGTGCTAGAGAACAGGGGCAAGATACGCAGTATTTT	CSAREQGQDTQYF
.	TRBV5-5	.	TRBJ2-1	TGTGCCAGCAGCTCCGGACTCCTCTCCTACAATGAGCAGTTCTTC	CASSSGLLSYNEQFF
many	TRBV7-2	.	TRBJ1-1	TGTGCCAGCAGCTTAGACAGAGCCCACATGAACACTGAAGCTTTCTTT	CASSLDRAHMNTEAFF
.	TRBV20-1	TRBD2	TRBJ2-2	TGCGGATGGCTAGCGGGGGACACCGGGGAGCTGTTTTTT	CGWLAGDTGELFF
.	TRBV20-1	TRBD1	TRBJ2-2	TGCAGTGCTATGCCGGACAGGGCCCAGACCGGGGAGCTGTTTTTT	CSAMPDRAQTGELFF
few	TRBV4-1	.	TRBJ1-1	TGCGCCAGCAGCCAAACTCCCGTGATACGGCCAATGAACACTGAAGCTTTCTTT	CASSQTPVIRPMNTEAFF
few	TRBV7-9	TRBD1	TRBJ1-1	TGTGCCAGCAGCGAGACTACAGGGGACACTGAAGCTTTCTTT	CASSETTGDTEAFF
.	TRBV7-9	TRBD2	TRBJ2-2	TGTGCCAGCAGCGTGACTAGCGGAGTGAACACCGGGGAGCTGTTTTTT	CASSVTSGVNTGELFF
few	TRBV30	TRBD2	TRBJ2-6	TGTGCGCGGATCGGGACTAGCGGGTTCTCTGGGGCCAACGTCCTGACTTTC	CARIGTSGFSGANVLTF
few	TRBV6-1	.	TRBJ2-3	TGTGCCAGCAGCTGGGACTTCACAGATACGCAGTATTTT	CASSWDFTDTQYF
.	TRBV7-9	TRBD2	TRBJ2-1	TGTGCCAGCAGCTCGACTAGCGGGGGGACGGGCGACAATGAGCAGTTCTTC	CASSSTSGGTGDNEQFF
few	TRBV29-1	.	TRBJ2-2	TGCAGCGTTGAAGAGGGGAACACCGGGGAGCTGTTTTTT	CSVEEGNTGELFF
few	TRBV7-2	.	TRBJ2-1	TGTGCCAGCAGCTTAGGAACTAGCCAGTTCTTC	CASSLGTSQFF
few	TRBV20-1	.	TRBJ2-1	TGCAGTGCTAGAGATGGGCCCTACAATGAGCAGTTCTTC	CSARDGPYNEQFF
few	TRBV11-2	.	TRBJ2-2	TGTGCCAGCAGGTCCCCAAAGGGCGGGGAGCTGTTTTTT	CASRSPKGGELFF
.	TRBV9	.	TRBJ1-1	TGTGCCAGCAGCGTAGGGGGGCTAGGTGTTGACACTGAAGCTTTCTTT	CASSVGGLGVDTEAFF
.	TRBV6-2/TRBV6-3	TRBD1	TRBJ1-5	TGTGCCAGCAGCCTGGGACAGCAAAGTCAGCCCCAGCATTTT	CASSLGQQSQPQHF
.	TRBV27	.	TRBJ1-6	TGTGCCAGCACCCTGGTTCACGGGGGCAATTCACCCCTCCACTTT	CASTLVHGGNSPLHF
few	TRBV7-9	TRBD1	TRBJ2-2	TGTGCCAGCAGCTTGGGACAGCTGTACACCGGGGAGCTGTTTTTT	CASSLGQLYTGELFF
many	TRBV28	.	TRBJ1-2	TGTGCCAGCAGATATATGGGGACACTTTATGGCTACACCTTC	CASRYMGTLYGYTF
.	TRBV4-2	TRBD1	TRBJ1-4	TGTGCCAGCAGCCGGACAGGTGGGGCAACTAATGAAAAACTGTTTTTT	CASSRTGGATNEKLFF